A selection of T cell receptor beta chains follows, all from one sample in a study of T cell responses to AZD1222 COVID-19 vaccine. Sequencing used immunoSEQ multiplex PCR; TCRdb keeps in-frame clones, though not all of them. The sample has approximately 150,000 clones, around 93% seen once. The material sequenced was peripheral blood, taken on day 0 of AZD1222 vaccination. The receptors come from an adult in good health. Both conserved end residues are part of each CDR3. D genes are given only for firm matches.

V gene	D gene	J gene	CDR3 DNA	CDR3 protein
TRBV4-1	NA	TRBJ2-5	TGCGCCAGCAGCCAAGAGGGCCGTCCTGTAGAGACCCAGTACTTC	CASSQEGRPVETQYF
TRBV27	NA	TRBJ2-7	TGTGCCACCAGAGGGACGGCGACCTACGAGCAGTACTTC	CATRGTATYEQYF
TRBV30	TRBD1	TRBJ1-6	TGTGCCTGGAGTTTACAGGGGGGATCACCCCTCCACTTT	CAWSLQGGSPLHF
TRBV7-8	NA	TRBJ1-1	TGTGCCAGCAGCTTACCGAAATTGAACACTGAAGCTTTCTTT	CASSLPKLNTEAFF
TRBV10-2	NA	TRBJ2-7	TGCGCCAGCAGAGGCGGACAGTCCTACGAGCAGTACTTC	CASRGGQSYEQYF
TRBV12-3/TRBV12-4	NA	TRBJ2-2	TGTGCCAGCAGTTTATCTGGCGCCGGGGAGCTGTTTTTT	CASSLSGAGELFF
TRBV6-2/TRBV6-3	NA	TRBJ2-7	TGTGCCAGCAGTAACGACCGACAGGTCAGCTCCTACGAGCAGTACTTC	CASSNDRQVSSYEQYF
TRBV6-5	NA	TRBJ2-3	TGTGCCAGCAGTTCAGGGCGAACACACACAGATACGCAGTATTTT	CASSSGRTHTDTQYF
TRBV15	NA	TRBJ2-7	TGTGCCACCAGGCCTTCAGGGACCCTCTACGAGCAGTACTTC	CATRPSGTLYEQYF
TRBV28	TRBD1	TRBJ1-1	TGTGCCAGCAACTTACAGGGGGTTCTCGCTGAAGCTTTCTTT	CASNLQGVLAEAFF
TRBV4-2	NA	TRBJ1-1	TGTGCCAGCAGCCAAGGTGTCAGAGGGCGCGTGGGTAACACTGAAGCTTTCTTT	CASSQGVRGRVGNTEAFF
TRBV28	TRBD2	TRBJ2-7	TGTGCCAGCAGTTACGGGGGGAGCTCCTACGAGCAGTACTTC	CASSYGGSSYEQYF
TRBV24-1	NA	TRBJ1-4	TGTGCCACCAGCCCCGCAGGATCTAATGAAAAACTGTTTTTT	CATSPAGSNEKLFF
TRBV29-1	TRBD1	TRBJ2-7	TGCAGCACACAGACCGGGACAGGGGGTCACTACGAGCAGTACTTC	CSTQTGTGGHYEQYF
TRBV7-9	NA	TRBJ2-1	TGTGCCAGCAGCTTAGAGGACGGGAAGCAGTTCTTC	CASSLEDGKQFF
TRBV6-1	NA	TRBJ1-3	TGTGCCAGCAGTGAATATGGTGTCTCTGGAAACACCATATATTTT	CASSEYGVSGNTIYF
TRBV10-3	TRBD1	TRBJ1-1	TGTGCCATCAGTGAGTTGGGACAGGGTACGCACACTGAAGCTTTCTTT	CAISELGQGTHTEAFF
TRBV28	TRBD1	TRBJ1-5	TGTGCCAGCAGAACGACAGGGCTATGGGAGCCCCAGCATTTT	CASRTTGLWEPQHF